This TCR beta chain was sequenced during a study of sequential checkpoint blockade in melanoma. Study as a whole: Maintenance nivolumab came after either treatment sequence. TCRβ was sequenced from DNA of 91 pretreatment tumors.

Specified treatment: randomized to nivolumab then ipilimumab (arm A) or the reverse (arm B). This clone is labeled medium-sized. CDR1 is MDHEN and CDR2 is SYDVKM in the germline V gene. Trimming removed 5 bases at V and 5 bases at J, with 9 bases between. The CDR3 length is 12 residues. The repertoire was sequenced with immunoSEQ multiplex PCR; TCRdb's copy has only in-frame clones and lacks some. Altogether a few thousand clones are present, approximately 17% being singletons, with the ten largest covering around 20%. This TCR was sampled from a human donor with melanoma. The chain is built from TRBV28 and TRBJ2-5; D possibly matches TRBD1 or TRBD2 (5 bases each). The sample was tumor tissue (inferred from file names), taken from a patient given nivolumab and ipilimumab in sequence. CDR3 amino acids: CASSGWGETQYF. The DNA for the CDR3 is TGTGCCAGCAGTGGGTGGGGGGAGACCCAGTACTTC.